The sequence of this TCR beta chain was determined in a study of T cells in Graves' hyperthyroidism and ophthalmopathy. Overall study: At initial diagnosis, before any treatment had begun, peripheral blood was obtained.

Between the trimmed V and J ends, which lost 2 bases and 5 bases, there was a span of 10 bases. CDR3 length: 14 residues. Looked up from germline, CDR1 is SGHDN and CDR2 is FVKESK. The authors obtained PBMCs from 7.5 to 10 ml of fresh peripheral blood. Template material for amplifying TCR beta CDR3 regions consisted of RNA transcripts. When the TCR CDR3 underwent first-round RT-PCR, the HTBI primer set was used. Each CDR3 protein is one row after TCRdb ran MiXCR on the multiplex PCR reads. The sample includes about 640,000 distinct CDR3 sequences, 20% of them seen just once. This clonotype was detected a few times.

Sequencing was carried out using blood. The TCR sequence derives from a man younger than 45 with Graves' ophthalmopathy. The genes are TRBV14 and TRBJ2-1; D unresolved. CDR3 DNA sequence: TGTGCCAGCAGCCAACGGGCCTCTCACAATGAGCAGTTCTTC. It specifies CASSQRASHNEQFF. The full variable domain, in which reference TRBV14 and TRBJ2-1 provide the parts outside the CDR3, is EAGVTQFPSHSVIEKGQTVTLRCDPISGHDNLYWYRRVMGKEIKFLLHFVKESKQDESGMPNNRFLAERTGGTYSTLKVQPAELEDSGVYFCASSQRASHNEQFFGPGTRLTVL.